This is a list of T cell receptor beta chains from one sample in a study of molecular identifiers for immune sequencing clone quantification. MiXCR, applied by TCRdb to the PCR reads, yields one record per CDR3 protein. Among hundreds of thousands of distinct CDR3 sequences, 20% were seen once, and the ten largest hold 0.75% to 0.95%. The sequenced sample consisted of naive CD8+ T cells from blood, with Jurkat cell RNA spiked in. These receptors were taken from a human donor in good health. Some libraries in this study had Jurkat cell RNA spiked in. Each CDR3 is given with its conserved first and last residue. The order of the fields is V gene, D gene, clone size, J gene, CDR3 DNA, CDR3 protein. A D gene is named only where the DNA matches it firmly. The size field is filled for only some rows; it gives once, few, many or a size class.

v_gene: TRBV10-3; d_gene: TRBD1; abundance: many; j_gene: TRBJ2-7; CDR3nt: TGTGCCATCAGTCACCCGGGACAGGGATCCTACGAGCAGTACTTC; CDR3aa: CAISHPGQGSYEQYF
v_gene: TRBV5-5; d_gene: NA; abundance: many; j_gene: TRBJ1-5; CDR3nt: TGTGCCAGCAGCTTGTGGCAGACAAATCAGCCCCAGCATTTT; CDR3aa: CASSLWQTNQPQHF
v_gene: TRBV10-2; d_gene: NA; abundance: many; j_gene: TRBJ1-4; CDR3nt: TGCGCCAGCAGTGAGTCGACGCCGGGTTTGGGTGAAAAACTGTTTTTT; CDR3aa: CASSESTPGLGEKLFF
v_gene: TRBV12-3/TRBV12-4; d_gene: TRBD1; abundance: few; j_gene: TRBJ2-7; CDR3nt: TGTGCCAGCAGTTTAGAAGGACAGGAGTCGCGGGAGCAGTACTTC; CDR3aa: CASSLEGQESREQYF
v_gene: TRBV7-9; d_gene: NA; abundance: NA; j_gene: TRBJ2-7; CDR3nt: TGTGCCAGCAGCTCCGCGACTAAAACCTACGAGCAGTACTTC; CDR3aa: CASSSATKTYEQYF
v_gene: TRBV15; d_gene: TRBD1; abundance: many; j_gene: TRBJ2-3; CDR3nt: TGTGCCACCAGCAGGGGGGACAGTAGCACAGATACGCAGTATTTT; CDR3aa: CATSRGDSSTDTQYF
v_gene: TRBV3-1; d_gene: TRBD2; abundance: many; j_gene: TRBJ2-5; CDR3nt: TGTGCCAGCAGCCATGCTAGCGGGGTCGAAGAGACCCAGTACTTC; CDR3aa: CASSHASGVEETQYF
v_gene: TRBV7-9; d_gene: NA; abundance: many; j_gene: TRBJ2-3; CDR3nt: TGTGCCAGCAGCCAAGACAGGGATACGCAGTATTTT; CDR3aa: CASSQDRDTQYF
v_gene: TRBV4-1; d_gene: TRBD1; abundance: many; j_gene: TRBJ1-1; CDR3nt: TGCGCCAGCAGCCAGAGACCCGGGACAGGGGGCCTCACTGAAGCTTTCTTT; CDR3aa: CASSQRPGTGGLTEAFF
v_gene: TRBV27; d_gene: NA; abundance: many; j_gene: TRBJ1-5; CDR3nt: TGTGCCAGCAGTTTATTGGGCCGGGGGCGGGTGGTTAATCAGCCCCAGCATTTT; CDR3aa: CASSLLGRGRVVNQPQHF
v_gene: TRBV29-1; d_gene: NA; abundance: many; j_gene: TRBJ2-7; CDR3nt: TGCAGCGTTGACGGGCAGGGCCCCTACGAGCAGTACTTC; CDR3aa: CSVDGQGPYEQYF
v_gene: TRBV7-9; d_gene: TRBD1; abundance: many; j_gene: TRBJ2-5; CDR3nt: TGTGCCAGCAGACCTAATGGACAGGGAAGAGAGACCCAGTACTTC; CDR3aa: CASRPNGQGRETQYF
v_gene: TRBV5-1; d_gene: NA; abundance: many; j_gene: TRBJ2-5; CDR3nt: TGCGCCAGCAGCACTCATCAAACAGGGATGGAGACCCAGTACTTC; CDR3aa: CASSTHQTGMETQYF
v_gene: TRBV24-1; d_gene: TRBD2; abundance: many; j_gene: TRBJ2-1; CDR3nt: TGTGCCACCAGTGATTCGGGACTAGCGGGAGGGCGCCCCTACAATGAGCAGTTCTTC; CDR3aa: CATSDSGLAGGRPYNEQFF
v_gene: TRBV3-1; d_gene: TRBD2; abundance: NA; j_gene: TRBJ2-5; CDR3nt: TGTGCCAGCAGCCAAGATAGGGCTAGCGGACAAGAGACCCAGTACTTC; CDR3aa: CASSQDRASGQETQYF
v_gene: TRBV5-6; d_gene: TRBD1; abundance: many; j_gene: TRBJ1-1; CDR3nt: TGTGCCAGCAGCCCTGGGACAGGAGAAGCTTTCTTT; CDR3aa: CASSPGTGEAFF
v_gene: TRBV12-3/TRBV12-4; d_gene: TRBD1; abundance: few; j_gene: TRBJ2-7; CDR3nt: TGTGCCAGCAGTTTGGGACAGGAGCCCAACCTCTACGAGCAGTACTTC; CDR3aa: CASSLGQEPNLYEQYF
v_gene: TRBV9; d_gene: NA; abundance: many; j_gene: TRBJ1-2; CDR3nt: TGTGCCAGCAGCGGGACAGCCGACTATGGCTACACCTTC; CDR3aa: CASSGTADYGYTF
v_gene: TRBV6-2/TRBV6-3; d_gene: NA; abundance: few; j_gene: TRBJ1-1; CDR3nt: TGTGCCAGCAGTGACTGGGGAGCGAACACTGAAGCTTTCTTT; CDR3aa: CASSDWGANTEAFF
v_gene: TRBV6-6; d_gene: NA; abundance: many; j_gene: TRBJ1-4; CDR3nt: TGTGCCAGCAGTTACTCTGTTAGTGAAAAACTGTTTTTT; CDR3aa: CASSYSVSEKLFF
v_gene: TRBV20-1; d_gene: TRBD1; abundance: NA; j_gene: TRBJ2-1; CDR3nt: TGCAGTGCAGACCGGGACAGGGAACCCCTATCTTACAATGAGCAGTTCTTC; CDR3aa: CSADRDREPLSYNEQFF
v_gene: TRBV12-3/TRBV12-4; d_gene: NA; abundance: many; j_gene: TRBJ1-6; CDR3nt: TGTGCCAGCAGTTTAGCGACGATTGCGCAATATAATTCACCCCTCCACTTT; CDR3aa: CASSLATIAQYNSPLHF
v_gene: TRBV27; d_gene: TRBD1; abundance: many; j_gene: TRBJ2-3; CDR3nt: TGTGCCAGCGGCCGGACAGGAGATACGCAGTATTTT; CDR3aa: CASGRTGDTQYF
v_gene: TRBV29-1; d_gene: NA; abundance: many; j_gene: TRBJ1-1; CDR3nt: TGCAGCGTTGCGGACACTGAAGCTTTCTTT; CDR3aa: CSVADTEAFF
v_gene: TRBV19; d_gene: NA; abundance: many; j_gene: TRBJ2-7; CDR3nt: TGTGCCAGTAGTATGCGAATCGGCAGGGAGGTCTACGAGCAGTACTTC; CDR3aa: CASSMRIGREVYEQYF
v_gene: TRBV12-3/TRBV12-4; d_gene: TRBD2; abundance: many; j_gene: TRBJ2-1; CDR3nt: TGTGCCACTCCCGGGGGACTAGGGAAGGGCGATGAGCAGTTCTTC; CDR3aa: CATPGGLGKGDEQFF
v_gene: TRBV4-1; d_gene: NA; abundance: NA; j_gene: TRBJ2-5; CDR3nt: TGCGCCAGCAGCCAAGAAGGAGGACGGACCCCGGGGGAGACCCAGTACTTC; CDR3aa: CASSQEGGRTPGETQYF
v_gene: TRBV10-3; d_gene: NA; abundance: many; j_gene: TRBJ2-7; CDR3nt: TGTGCCATCAGTGGGGACACCTCCTACGAGCAGTACTTC; CDR3aa: CAISGDTSYEQYF
v_gene: TRBV13; d_gene: TRBD1; abundance: NA; j_gene: TRBJ2-7; CDR3nt: TGTGCCAGCAGCTCACGACAGGGGGTCCTTGGCTACGAGCAGTACTTC; CDR3aa: CASSSRQGVLGYEQYF
v_gene: TRBV14; d_gene: NA; abundance: many; j_gene: TRBJ2-7; CDR3nt: TGTGCCAGCAGCCAGGCCCTCTTCGGCGAGCAGTACTTC; CDR3aa: CASSQALFGEQYF
v_gene: TRBV29-1; d_gene: TRBD2; abundance: many; j_gene: TRBJ2-7; CDR3nt: TGCAGCGTTGAAGCGGGACTAGCGGGAGGGAGGCAGTACTTC; CDR3aa: CSVEAGLAGGRQYF
v_gene: TRBV30; d_gene: NA; abundance: many; j_gene: TRBJ1-5; CDR3nt: TGTGCCTGGAGTATTTATAATCAGCCCCAGCATTTT; CDR3aa: CAWSIYNQPQHF
v_gene: TRBV7-9; d_gene: NA; abundance: many; j_gene: TRBJ2-1; CDR3nt: TGTGCCAGCAGCCAGGGAGTCGGGGTGAATGAGCAGTTCTTC; CDR3aa: CASSQGVGVNEQFF
v_gene: TRBV29-1; d_gene: NA; abundance: many; j_gene: TRBJ2-2; CDR3nt: TGCAGCGTTGACAGGATTGACGACACCGGGGAGCTGTTTTTT; CDR3aa: CSVDRIDDTGELFF
v_gene: TRBV11-2; d_gene: NA; abundance: few; j_gene: TRBJ2-3; CDR3nt: TGTGCCAGCAGCTTACGCGGGCAGGGTGACGGTACGCAGTATTTT; CDR3aa: CASSLRGQGDGTQYF
v_gene: TRBV12-3/TRBV12-4; d_gene: NA; abundance: many; j_gene: TRBJ1-5; CDR3nt: TGTGCCAGCAGTTTTAGGGAGGGAAGTATGGAACCCCAGCATTTT; CDR3aa: CASSFREGSMEPQHF
v_gene: TRBV12-3/TRBV12-4; d_gene: TRBD2; abundance: few; j_gene: TRBJ2-1; CDR3nt: TGTGCCAGCAGTTTGATTCGGTCTAGCGGGTGCAATGAGCAGTTCTTC; CDR3aa: CASSLIRSSGCNEQFF
v_gene: TRBV28; d_gene: TRBD1; abundance: few; j_gene: TRBJ2-2; CDR3nt: TGTGCCAGCAGTCCTAGGACAGGGCCCGGGGAGCTGTTTTTT; CDR3aa: CASSPRTGPGELFF
v_gene: TRBV27; d_gene: NA; abundance: NA; j_gene: TRBJ2-1; CDR3nt: TGTGCCAGCAGTCCTGGACCGTCACCGGGTGAGCAGTTCTTC; CDR3aa: CASSPGPSPGEQFF
v_gene: TRBV9; d_gene: TRBD1; abundance: many; j_gene: TRBJ2-1; CDR3nt: TGTGCCAGCAGCCCGGGACAGGGGTACAATGAGCAGTTCTTC; CDR3aa: CASSPGQGYNEQFF
v_gene: TRBV5-4; d_gene: TRBD1; abundance: many; j_gene: TRBJ2-7; CDR3nt: TGTGCCAGCAGTTTCGGACAGGAATTCTACGAGCAGTACTTC; CDR3aa: CASSFGQEFYEQYF
v_gene: TRBV7-9; d_gene: TRBD2; abundance: many; j_gene: TRBJ2-6; CDR3nt: TGTGCCAGCAGCCGGGGAGGGTCTGGGGCCAACGTCCTGACTTTC; CDR3aa: CASSRGGSGANVLTF
v_gene: TRBV10-3; d_gene: TRBD1; abundance: NA; j_gene: TRBJ2-1; CDR3nt: TGTGCCATCAGTGAACAGGGGACGGTTCGCGATGAGCAGTTCTTC; CDR3aa: CAISEQGTVRDEQFF
v_gene: TRBV4-1; d_gene: NA; abundance: many; j_gene: TRBJ2-1; CDR3nt: TGCGCCAGCAGCCAAGTCACAGGGAGGGATGAGCAGTTCTTC; CDR3aa: CASSQVTGRDEQFF
v_gene: TRBV29-1; d_gene: NA; abundance: many; j_gene: TRBJ1-3; CDR3nt: TGCAGCGTTGTAGACACCAGCTCTGGAAACACCATATATTTT; CDR3aa: CSVVDTSSGNTIYF